These T cell receptor beta chains were read from a single sample in a study of cytomegalovirus exposure and HLA in healthy donors. The table came from immunoSEQ multiplex PCR; TCRdb's copy has only in-frame clones and leaves some out. In the table there are 150,000 to 200,000 clones, around 79% of which are singletons. Sequencing input: PBMCs. These receptors were taken from a woman in her 50s in good health and CMV-seronegative. The CDR3 runs from the conserved cysteine through the conserved F or W. Fields, in order: clone size, D gene, J gene, V gene, CDR3 protein, CDR3 DNA. A D gene is named only where the DNA matches it firmly. For some rows the clone size is stated as once, few or many, or as a class when expanded; others skip it.

>.|TRBD2|TRBJ2-3|TRBV15
CATSRGTSGTTDTQYF
TGTGCCACCAGCAGGGGGACTAGCGGGACCACAGATACGCAGTATTTT
>few|TRBD2|TRBJ2-7|TRBV5-1
CASSERGTYEQYF
TGCGCCAGCAGCGAGCGGGGGACCTACGAGCAGTACTTC
>.|.|TRBJ1-2|TRBV18
CASSPQREVGYGYTF
TGTGCCAGCTCACCACAAAGGGAGGTGGGCTATGGCTACACCTTC
>.|TRBD2|TRBJ2-1|TRBV7-2
CASSSSRGLAGGSYNEQFF
TGTGCCAGCAGCTCTAGTCGGGGACTAGCGGGAGGGTCCTACAATGAGCAGTTCTTC
>.|.|TRBJ2-2|TRBV21-1
CASSKTGLAGVRGNTGELFF
TGTGCCAGCAGCAAAACTGGACTAGCGGGAGTTAGGGGGAACACCGGGGAGCTGTTTTTT
>.|.|TRBJ2-2|TRBV19
CASSIRGVANTGELFF
TGTGCCAGTAGTATTCGGGGAGTTGCGAACACCGGGGAGCTGTTTTTT
>.|.|TRBJ1-2|TRBV4-1
CASSQDDRSYGYTF
TGCGCCAGCAGCCAAGATGACAGGAGCTATGGCTACACCTTC
>.|.|TRBJ1-1|TRBV10-3
CAITPGGAATEAFF
TGTGCCATCACCCCGGGAGGGGCGGCCACTGAAGCTTTCTTT
>.|TRBD1|TRBJ2-1|TRBV7-2
CASSLDRVVQFF
TGTGCCAGCAGCCTTGACAGGGTGGTACAGTTCTTC
>few|TRBD1|TRBJ1-1|TRBV5-8
CASSWAPTGGNTEAFF
TGTGCCAGCAGCTGGGCGCCTACAGGGGGGAACACTGAAGCTTTCTTT
>.|TRBD1|TRBJ1-2|TRBV11-1
CASSILQGAGGYTF
TGTGCCAGCAGCATCTTACAGGGGGCTGGTGGCTACACCTTC
>.|.|TRBJ1-2|TRBV5-4
CASSLAAVGQYGYTF
TGTGCCAGCAGCTTGGCCGCGGTGGGGCAGTATGGCTACACCTTC
>.|TRBD1|TRBJ1-5|TRBV5-8
CASSPGTGGNQPQHF
TGTGCCAGCAGCCCCGGGACAGGGGGCAATCAGCCCCAGCATTTT
>once|TRBD1|TRBJ2-5|TRBV7-8
CASSFRDDRAQETQYF
TGTGCCAGCAGCTTTAGGGATGACAGGGCTCAGGAGACCCAGTACTTC
>.|.|TRBJ2-7|TRBV18
CASSPPLGRYEQYF
TGTGCCAGCTCACCACCGCTAGGGAGGTACGAGCAGTACTTC
>.|.|TRBJ2-5|TRBV7-3
CASSLHRDQETQYF
TGTGCCAGCAGCTTACATCGCGACCAAGAGACCCAGTACTTC
>.|TRBD1|TRBJ2-5|TRBV25-1
CASSGRDSKETQYF
TGTGCCAGCAGTGGTAGGGACAGCAAAGAGACCCAGTACTTC
>.|TRBD1|TRBJ1-1|TRBV6-1
CASSSRGLGTEAFF
TGTGCCAGCAGTTCCAGGGGGCTGGGGACTGAAGCTTTCTTT
>.|.|TRBJ2-5|TRBV5-6
CASSLEGYGAGETQYF
TGTGCCAGCAGCTTGGAGGGGTATGGGGCCGGGGAGACCCAGTACTTC
>few|TRBD1|TRBJ2-2|TRBV7-3
CASSFGDRRTGELFF
TGTGCCAGCAGCTTTGGGGACAGGAGGACCGGGGAGCTGTTTTTT
>.|.|TRBJ1-1|TRBV7-2
CASSLHRMTPMNTEAFF
TGTGCCAGCAGCTTACACAGAATGACGCCAATGAACACTGAAGCTTTCTTT
>.|.|TRBJ2-7|TRBV13
CASSPGRWQAIYEQYF
TGTGCCAGCAGCCCCGGCCGGTGGCAGGCGATCTACGAGCAGTACTTC
>.|TRBD2|TRBJ2-7|TRBV11-2
CASSLGGRAVYEQYF
TGTGCCAGCAGCTTAGGCGGGAGGGCCGTCTACGAGCAGTACTTC
>.|TRBD1|TRBJ1-2|TRBV19
CASSIAGQEVVDYGYTF
TGTGCCAGTAGTATAGCTGGACAGGAAGTTGTGGACTATGGCTACACCTTC
>.|TRBD1|TRBJ2-1|TRBV28
CASSLWQGDSRNEQFF
TGTGCCAGCAGTTTATGGCAGGGGGATTCGCGTAATGAGCAGTTCTTC
>.|TRBD2|TRBJ2-1|TRBV7-2
CASSPQPPGLGGEQFF
TGTGCCAGCAGCCCACAACCGCCGGGACTAGGTGGTGAGCAGTTCTTC
>.|.|TRBJ2-7|TRBV11-3
CASSLGGRDRDEQYF
TGTGCCAGCAGCTTAGGGGGGCGTGATCGTGACGAGCAGTACTTC
>once|.|TRBJ1-6|TRBV28
CASSRRQATMNSPLHF
TGTGCCAGCAGCCGCCGACAGGCGACTATGAATTCACCCCTCCACTTT
>.|TRBD2|TRBJ2-7|TRBV9
CASSVDPLAGGEQYF
TGTGCCAGCAGCGTAGATCCACTAGCGGGAGGCGAGCAGTACTTC
>.|TRBD1|TRBJ2-3|TRBV5-4
CASSPGTGGDTQYF
TGTGCCAGCAGCCCCGGGACAGGGGGTGATACGCAGTATTTT
>.|TRBD1|TRBJ2-4|TRBV5-1
CASSLGTGGAAKNIQYF
TGCGCCAGCAGCTTGGGGACAGGGGGCGCAGCCAAAAACATTCAGTACTTC
>.|TRBD2|TRBJ2-3|TRBV19
CASSIGLATDTQYF
TGTGCCAGTAGTATCGGACTAGCGACAGATACGCAGTATTTT
>few|.|TRBJ1-4|TRBV5-1
CASSLRGGGEKLFF
TGCGCCAGCAGCCTCCGGGGAGGAGGTGAAAAACTGTTTTTT
>once|.|TRBJ2-7|TRBV20-1
CSQGSQREQYF
TGCAGCCAGGGATCCCAACGCGAGCAGTACTTC
>.|TRBD2|TRBJ2-3|TRBV9
CASSDGGGPWSTDTQYF
TGTGCCAGCAGCGATGGGGGAGGGCCATGGAGCACAGATACGCAGTATTTT
>.|TRBD2|TRBJ2-2|TRBV19
CASSILAGPTGELFF
TGTGCCAGTAGTATCCTAGCGGGGCCCACCGGGGAGCTGTTTTTT
>.|TRBD2|TRBJ2-7|TRBV7-2
CASSTGLAGVPFSYEQYF
TGTGCCAGCAGCACGGGACTAGCGGGAGTTCCGTTCTCCTACGAGCAGTACTTC
>.|.|TRBJ1-6|TRBV5-4
CASSLGGSASSYNSPLHF
TGTGCCAGCAGCTTGGGAGGGTCGGCGAGCTCCTATAATTCACCCCTCCACTTT
>.|.|TRBJ1-1|TRBV5-1
CASSPMGASEAFF
TGCGCCAGCAGCCCTATGGGGGCGTCTGAAGCTTTCTTT
>.|TRBD2|TRBJ2-1|TRBV29-1
CRAGREGPYNEQFF
TGCAGGGCCGGGAGGGAGGGCCCCTACAATGAGCAGTTCTTC
>.|.|TRBJ2-3|TRBV7-3
CASSLRGDSPSTDTQYF
TGTGCCAGCAGCTTAAGGGGGGACAGTCCTAGCACAGATACGCAGTATTTT
>.|TRBD1|TRBJ2-2|TRBV6-4
CASKVVQGAGELFF
TGTGCCAGCAAGGTCGTACAGGGGGCCGGGGAGCTGTTTTTT
>.|TRBD2|TRBJ2-1|TRBV5-1
CASSLEFPGLAEQFF
TGCGCCAGCAGCCTGGAATTCCCGGGACTAGCAGAGCAGTTCTTC
>.|TRBD1|TRBJ2-1|TRBV29-1
CSVEGHRGYNEQFF
TGCAGCGTTGAAGGCCACAGGGGCTACAATGAGCAGTTCTTC
>.|.|TRBJ2-2|TRBV7-2
CASNLRTNTGELFF
TGTGCCAGCAACTTAAGGACAAACACCGGGGAGCTGTTTTTT
>.|TRBD1|TRBJ2-1|TRBV29-1
CSVGYRGLYDEQFF
TGCAGCGTTGGGTACAGGGGGCTTTATGATGAGCAGTTCTTC
>.|TRBD2|TRBJ2-7|TRBV9
CASSAGTSRGYEQYF
TGTGCCAGCAGCGCGGGGACTAGCCGAGGGTACGAGCAGTACTTC
>.|TRBD2|TRBJ2-4|TRBV7-6
CASSHRWDVAGEYF
TGTGCCAGCAGCCATCGGTGGGACGTAGCGGGGGAGTACTTC
>.|.|TRBJ1-3|TRBV6-5
CASRPRVGSGNTIYF
TGTGCCAGCAGACCCCGGGTCGGATCGGGGAACACCATATATTTT